Presented here are 20 T cell receptor beta chains from one specimen sequenced in a study of cytomegalovirus exposure and HLA in healthy donors. PCR primers comprised 60 Vbeta and 13 Jbeta primers. TCRdb keeps only in-frame clones here, not all; method: immunoSEQ multiplex PCR. The sample consists of 95,000 to 130,000 clones, roughly 83% of them appearing once. The specimen was PBMCs. These receptors were obtained from a man aged 25 to 45 in good health and CMV-seropositive.

V is TRBV6-5 and J is TRBJ2-1; possibly TRBD2 for D (5 bases). The V gene's germline CDR1 is MNHEY and CDR2 SVGAGI. Trimming pared 4 bases from V and 3 bases from J, leaving 10 bases between. The CDR3 has 14 residues. The CDR3 sequence is CASSSLEGYNEQFF. Here the CDR3 DNA reads TGTGCCAGCAGTTCACTAGAGGGCTACAATGAGCAGTTCTTC.

V usage is TRBV9 and J usage is TRBJ1-4, with D hard to call. Germline-derived CDR1 and CDR2 are SGDLS and YYNGEE. Trimming cost V 0 bases and J 6 bases, with 6 bases left between them. This CDR3 has 13 residues. CDR3: CASSVAPDEKLFF. The CDR3 bases are TGTGCCAGCAGCGTAGCTCCGGATGAAAAACTGTTTTTT.

The chain recombines TRBV5-1 with TRBJ2-5; 8 bases line up with TRBD2. The CDR3 runs 15 residues. The trim removed 0 bases at V and 2 bases at J, leaving 3 bases unmatched. CDR1 is SGHRS and CDR2 is YFSETQ in the germline V gene. CDR3 region: CASSLVVAGQETQYF. The CDR3 DNA follows: TGCGCCAGCAGCTTGGTTGTAGCGGGGCAAGAGACCCAGTACTTC.

This chain links TRBV27 with TRBJ2-3; D gene ambiguous. The CDR3 has 14 residues. V lost 4 bases and J lost 0, with 8 bases in between. Germline values: CDR1 MNHEY, CDR2 SMNVEV (reference sequence). CDR3 residues: CASSSQFSTDTQYF. The CDR3 nucleotides read TGTGCCAGCAGTTCCCAGTTTAGCACAGATACGCAGTATTTT.

In its sample, this clone was seen a few times. This chain uses TRBV7-3 with TRBJ2-3, with 9 bases lining up with TRBD2. V gave up 5 bases and J gave up 0 bases; unmatched junction bases: 15. Germline values: CDR1 SGHTA, CDR2 FQGTGA. The CDR3 covers 19 residues. The CDR3 protein is CASSPRAGGLILSTDTQYF. The DNA for the CDR3 is TGTGCCAGCAGCCCGAGAGCGGGAGGTTTAATACTGAGCACAGATACGCAGTATTTT.

The genes are TRBV4-1 and TRBJ1-1; 10 nucleotides line up with TRBD1. CDR1 and CDR2 (germline): MGHRA, YSYEKL. Germline trimming cut 5 bases from V and 5 bases from J; bases unmatched to any gene: 11. The length of the CDR3 is 16 residues. The CDR3 DNA follows: TGCGCCAGCAGCGCTCCCCTCGGGACAGGGGATACTGAAGCTTTCTTT. Its protein is CASSAPLGTGDTEAFF.

This chain connects TRBV6-5 to TRBJ1-4; 10 nucleotides agree with TRBD1. Trimming took 5 bases from V and 7 from J; bases not matched to a gene: 4. In germline, CDR1 is MNHEY, CDR2 SVGAGI. CDR3 length: 14 amino acids. CDR3 DNA: TGTGCCAGCAGTGAAGGGACAGGGGTTGAAAAACTGTTTTTT. It encodes CASSEGTGVEKLFF.

V usage is TRBV29-1 and J usage is TRBJ1-1; D is unresolved. V was clipped by 3 bases and J by 1 base, with 9 bases between them. The V gene's germline CDR1 is SQVTM and CDR2 ANQGSEA. CDR3 length: 13 amino acids. CDR3 nucleotides: TGCAGCGTTGACAGCGCGGGGAACACTGAAGCTTTCTTT. It specifies CSVDSAGNTEAFF.

The CDR3 region is CASSYSDRAYTGELFF. Written as DNA, the CDR3 is TGTGCCAGCAGTTATTCCGACAGGGCCTACACCGGGGAGCTGTTTTTT. The chain carries TRBV6-5 and TRBJ2-2, with TRBD1 identical over 7 bases. The germline gives CDR1 MNHEY, CDR2 SVGAGI. This CDR3 has 16 amino acids. J was trimmed by 3 bases and V by 3 bases; bases with no gene match: 7.

V usage is TRBV4-2 and J usage is TRBJ1-5; D may be TRBD1 (5 bases). Deletions cut 1 base from V and 4 bases from J, with 17 bases between. This CDR3 comprises 17 residues. Germline V gives CDR1 LGHNA, CDR2 YNFKEQ. The CDR3: CASSQAAGTGTNQPQHF. The CDR3 nucleotides are TGTGCCAGCAGCCAAGCCGCCGGTACAGGAACTAATCAGCCCCAGCATTTT.

V is TRBV19 and J is TRBJ2-7; D gene unclear. V lost 4 bases to trimming and J lost 3 bases, with 7 bases between them. The CDR3 has 12 amino acids. The V gene's germline CDR1 is LNHDA and CDR2 SQIVND (reference sequence). In DNA form, the CDR3 reads TGTGCCAGTAGTAGCCCCTACTACGAGCAGTACTTC. It codes for CASSSPYYEQYF. The whole variable domain, filled in from reference TRBV19 and TRBJ2-7, reads DGGITQSPKYLFRKEGQNVTLSCEQNLNHDAMYWYRQDPGQGLRLIYYSQIVNDFQKGDIAEGYSVSREKKESFPLTVTSAQKNPTAFYLCASSSPYYEQYFGPGTRLTVT.

The CDR3: CAWRQGAGGYTF. The CDR3 coding sequence is TGTGCCTGGAGACAGGGGGCGGGGGGCTACACCTTC. The chain joins TRBV30 to TRBJ1-2; TRBD1 matches at 9 bases. The ends lost 3 bases at V and 8 bases at J; junction bases unmatched: 4. CDR3 length: 12 residues. Germline CDR1 reads GTSNPN; CDR2 reads SVGIG (reference sequence).

This clone was seen a few times. At one boundary the junction diverges from the germline segment, which might be a read error. The chain is built from TRBV9 and TRBJ2-2; 15 bases map to TRBD2. The length of the CDR3 is 17 residues. Germline V gene data show CDR1 as SGDLS and CDR2 as YYNGEE. For the CDR3, the DNA is TGTGCCAGCAGCGAAGGACTAGCGGGAGGGAACGCCGGGGAGCTGTTTTTT. It translates to CASSEGLAGGNAGELFF.

V is TRBV28 and J is TRBJ1-2; 7 bases fit TRBD1. Trimming took 7 bases from V and 3 from J; bases not matched to a gene: 8. Germline V gene lookup returns CDR1 MDHEN and CDR2 SYDVKM. This CDR3 spans 14 amino acids. The CDR3 coding sequence is TGTGCCAGCACGTATAACAGGGGAGACTATGGCTACACCTTC. Translating gives CASTYNRGDYGYTF.

V and J are TRBV19 and TRBJ2-7, with TRBD1 matching over 7 bases. V gave up 3 bases and J gave up 4 bases; unmatched junction bases: 6. The germline V gene has CDR1 LNHDA and CDR2 SQIVND (reference sequence). This CDR3 region has 14 residues. The CDR3 coding sequence is TGTGCCAGTAGTATTCGGGACAGCGTTTACGAGCAGTACTTC. Encoded protein: CASSIRDSVYEQYF.

The gene calls are TRBV25-1 and TRBJ2-1; a possible D gene is TRBD2 (6 bases). CDR1 and CDR2 from the germline V gene are MGHDK and SYGVNS. The CDR3 spans 15 residues. Trimming left V 5 bases short and J 7 bases short, with 18 bases between. CDR3 DNA: TGTGCCAGCAGTATGGGGAGGTCGCCTATGAATGAGCAGTTCTTC. Translated: CASSMGRSPMNEQFF.

This sequence joins TRBV7-6 and TRBJ1-3; a weak D match, TRBD1 (6 bases). The CDR3 totals 15 residues. From germline, CDR1 is SGHVS and CDR2 FNYEAQ. Trimming took off 1 base at V and 4 bases at J, with 11 bases between the two ends. CDR3 nucleotide sequence: TGTGCCAGCAGCTTAGGAGGCCAGGGGGGAAACACCATATATTTT. Residues: CASSLGGQGGNTIYF.

The table lists this clone with a few counts. One end of the junction varies from germline; a read error may be responsible. The rearrangement joins TRBV7-2 to TRBJ2-7; TRBD1 matches 8 bases. The CDR3 length is 15 residues. CDR1 and CDR2 (germline): SGHTA, FQGNSA. The CDR3 here is CASRLGGTGSYEQYF. The CDR3 DNA reads as TGTGCCAGCAGATTAGGGGGGACAGGCTCCTACGAGCAGTACTTC.

The V gene is TRBV7-2, the J gene TRBJ1-2; a weak D match, TRBD1 (5 bases). V was trimmed by 3 bases and J by 8 bases, leaving 13 bases between them. Germline values: CDR1 SGHTA, CDR2 FQGNSA. The CDR3 covers 13 residues. The CDR3 bases are TGTGCCAGCAGCTTCCAGGGAGGAGAGGGCTACACCTTC. It yields the protein CASSFQGGEGYTF.

The chain combines TRBV5-6 with TRBJ1-3; a possible D gene is TRBD1 (5 bases). Per the germline V gene, CDR1 is SGHDT and CDR2 is YYEEEE. This CDR3 has 15 amino acids. V gave up 1 base and J gave up 0 bases, with 8 bases separating them. The DNA of the CDR3 is TGTGCCAGCAGCTTGACAGGAATCTCTGGAAACACCATATATTTT. Encoded protein: CASSLTGISGNTIYF. Full variable domain (outside the CDR3, taken from reference TRBV5-6 and TRBJ1-3): DAGVTQSPTHLIKTRGQQVTLRCSPKSGHDTVSWYQQALGQGPQFIFQYYEEEERQRGNFPDRFSGHQFPNYSSELNVNALLLGDSALYLCASSLTGISGNTIYFGEGSWLTVV.